What follows describes a single T cell receptor (beta chain). Its target is not known. PCR primers comprised 60 Vbeta and 13 Jbeta primers. The data were produced by immunoSEQ multiplex PCR, yet TCRdb's version contains in-frame clones alone and is incomplete. The table includes about 180,000 clones, about 85% detected once. The entry originates in a study of cytomegalovirus exposure and HLA in healthy donors. Findings of the study overall: HLA-A and HLA-B allele assignments for most subjects were reportedly predicted accurately using TCR beta sequences.

The junction had 4 bases not matched to a gene; V was cut back by 3 bases and J by 1 base. CDR3 length equals 15 residues. Germline V gene sequence: CDR1 KGHSH, CDR2 LQKENI. The sequencing input was PBMCs. The chain couples TRBV18 to TRBJ2-3, with 7 nucleotides matching TRBD1. This TCR derives from a boy aged 2-15 years in good health and CMV-seronegative. This CDR3 is CASSPDRRGTDTQYF. CDR3 sequence (DNA): TGTGCCAGCTCACCGGACAGGCGGGGCACAGATACGCAGTATTTT.